The rows below give T cell receptor beta chains drawn from one sample of a study of kidney transplant recipient with SARS-CoV-2 infection. TCRdb reprocessed the reads with MiXCR, giving one entry per CDR3 protein. The sample shows 200,000 to 300,000 distinct CDR3 sequences, more than 25% of them seen only once. The material was a blood sample, obtained at baseline and on day 111 from a kidney transplant recipient. These receptors were taken from a male patient in his 30s who had COVID-19 and was a kidney transplant recipient. Among the T cells, some may be from the graft donor. CDR3s include the opening cysteine and the closing phenylalanine or tryptophan. The D gene is left open where the match is weak. Clone size is given for some rows only: seen once, a few or many times, or a class if the clone is expanded.

>.|TRBJ1-2|TRBV10-2|.
TGCGCCAGCAGTTACGAACCCACCTCTAGAAAGACCTATGGCTACACCTTC
CASSYEPTSRKTYGYTF
>few|TRBJ2-3|TRBV7-8|TRBD1
TGTGCCAGCAGCCCACAATCATCGGACCCAGGGGGTACGCAGTATTTT
CASSPQSSDPGGTQYF
>many|TRBJ2-5|TRBV19|TRBD2
TGTGCCAGTAGTTCTCGGACTAGCGCCGGCCCTGGGGAGACCCAGTACTTC
CASSSRTSAGPGETQYF
>many|TRBJ1-1|TRBV6-5|.
TGTGCCAGCAGTTACGGTGGGGGCGGCCCTGAAGCTTTCTTT
CASSYGGGGPEAFF
>few|TRBJ2-1|TRBV27|.
TGTGCCAGCAGTTTATCGCGGGTGGGCAGGGATGGAGCGAATGAGCAGTTCTTC
CASSLSRVGRDGANEQFF
>many|TRBJ1-2|TRBV11-3|.
TGTGCCAGCAGCCTCCGTCTCGATCTCGGAAAGACCTATGGCTACACCTTC
CASSLRLDLGKTYGYTF
>few|TRBJ2-3|TRBV18|.
TGTGCCAGCTCACCAGGACAGTCGGCAGATACGCAGTATTTT
CASSPGQSADTQYF
>many|TRBJ1-4|TRBV6-5|.
TGTGCCAGCAGTCCTAGCTGGACACCTAATGAAAAACTGTTTTTT
CASSPSWTPNEKLFF
>many|TRBJ2-1|TRBV20-1|TRBD2
TGCAGTGCTAGGCATACTAGCGGGAGGGGGAATGAGCAGTTCTTC
CSARHTSGRGNEQFF
>many|TRBJ2-7|TRBV6-8|.
TGTGCCAGCAGTTACTCGAACGAGCAGTACTTC
CASSYSNEQYF
>many|TRBJ2-7|TRBV6-5|.
TGTGCCAGCAGCCCCCGAAGCGGCGAGCAGTACTTC
CASSPRSGEQYF
>many|TRBJ2-3|TRBV21-1|.
TGTGCCAGCAGAGAGAGCGTAGCTACAGTCATGCAAGATACGCAGTATTTT
CASRESVATVMQDTQYF
>.|TRBJ1-2|TRBV12-2|.
TGTGCAAGTCGCCAAGCACGGACTCCACGAAAGACCTATGGCTACACCTTC
CASRQARTPRKTYGYTF
>many|TRBJ2-1|TRBV4-1|.
TGCGCCAGCAGCCAAGGTCTAGCGCGGGTTCTCGATGAGCAGTTCTTC
CASSQGLARVLDEQFF
>many|TRBJ2-3|TRBV11-2|.
TGTGCCAGCAGCTTAGATCGATGGGAGGGGGTAGATACGCAGTATTTT
CASSLDRWEGVDTQYF
>.|TRBJ2-7|TRBV7-2|.
TGTGCCAGCGGCTCAGTGGGGTCCTACGAGCAGTACTTC
CASGSVGSYEQYF
>many|TRBJ1-5|TRBV4-1|.
TGCGCCAGCAGCCAAGAGGCCCATGGGAATCAGCCCCAGCATTTT
CASSQEAHGNQPQHF
>many|TRBJ1-2|TRBV29-1|TRBD1
TGCAGCGTGGCCAGGGGGGTCTATGGCTACACCTTC
CSVARGVYGYTF
>many|TRBJ2-1|TRBV28|.
TGTGCCAGCAGCCGAACTTCCGGGACCTACAATGAGCAGTTCTTC
CASSRTSGTYNEQFF
>many|TRBJ1-2|TRBV11-2|.
TGTGCCAGCAGCTGCTCGAGAACAAGCAGAAAGACCTATGGCTACACCTTC
CASSCSRTSRKTYGYTF
>many|TRBJ1-4|TRBV29-1|.
TGCAGCGTTGAAGACGGGGTGGGTGAAAAACTGTTTTTT
CSVEDGVGEKLFF
>many|TRBJ2-3|TRBV7-6|.
TGTGCCAGCAGCCTCAGGGGCGGGAGTAGCACAGATACGCAGTATTTT
CASSLRGGSSTDTQYF
>.|TRBJ2-1|TRBV5-1|.
TGCGCCAGCACAGGGGTGGCAAACAATGAGCAGTTCTTC
CASTGVANNEQFF
>many|TRBJ1-5|TRBV28|TRBD1
TGTGCCAGCACCGAATCGACAGGGAATAGGCAGCCCCAGCATTTT
CASTESTGNRQPQHF
>once|TRBJ2-2|TRBV3-1|.
TGTGCCAGCAGCTCTTCGTGTCCCATTTCAGGCTTGGCCGGGGAGCTGTTTTTT
CASSSSCPISGLAGELFF
>many|TRBJ1-4|TRBV2|.
TGTGCCAGCAGTGAATCGGGGGCGACTAATGAAAAACTGTTTTTT
CASSESGATNEKLFF
>many|TRBJ2-5|TRBV19|.
TGTGCCAGTAGTCGACGGGCCCGGGTCGGAGAGACCCAGTACTTC
CASSRRARVGETQYF
>.|TRBJ2-3|TRBV4-1|.
TGCGCCAGCAGATCCGTCGGCGGGAACTCAGATACGCAGTATTTT
CASRSVGGNSDTQYF
>many|TRBJ1-2|TRBV6-5|TRBD1
TGTGCCAGCAGTGTAAAACAGGGGGCCGACGTCTATGGCTACACCTTC
CASSVKQGADVYGYTF
>many|TRBJ1-4|TRBV28|TRBD1
TGTGCCAGCAGTCCCTGGACAGGGGGAAGGAATGAAAAACTGTTTTTT
CASSPWTGGRNEKLFF
>many|TRBJ1-4|TRBV19|TRBD1
TGTGCCAGTAGCCGCCCCGGGACAGGAGATGAAAAACTGTTTTTT
CASSRPGTGDEKLFF
>many|TRBJ1-2|TRBV5-4|.
TGTGCCAGCCTAACCAGCGTACCAGGAAAGACCTATGGCTACACCTTC
CASLTSVPGKTYGYTF
>many|TRBJ1-2|TRBV6-8|.
TGTGCCAGCAGTAATGATACACGCTCTAGAAAGACCTATGGCTACACCTTC
CASSNDTRSRKTYGYTF
>many|TRBJ2-3|TRBV5-1|.
TGCGCCAGCAGCTTGGAGGACAGTAGGGGCACAGATACGCAGTATTTT
CASSLEDSRGTDTQYF
>many|TRBJ1-3|TRBV3-1|.
TGTGCCAGCAGCCAATTGGGGACACAACCTTCTGGAAACACCATATATTTT
CASSQLGTQPSGNTIYF
>many|TRBJ1-1|TRBV7-9|TRBD1
TGTGCCAGCAGCTCCGCCCTGGGACAGGGAAACACTGAAGCTTTCTTT
CASSSALGQGNTEAFF
>many|TRBJ2-7|TRBV7-2|TRBD2
TGTGCCAGCAGCCCCCTGACTAGCGGGGGCGAGCAGTACTTC
CASSPLTSGGEQYF
>few|TRBJ2-3|TRBV20-1|TRBD2
TGCAGTGCTCGTAGCGGGGGCACAGATACGCAGTATTTT
CSARSGGTDTQYF
>few|TRBJ1-5|TRBV7-7|.
TGTGCTAGCAGCAGGAGGGGTAGAAAAGGGTGGCCAATCCGATTATGGCGCAATCAGCCCCAGCATTTT
CASSRRGRKGWPIRLWRNQPQHF
>once|TRBJ2-1|TRBV7-2|.
TGTGCCAGCAGCCAGGGGGGGGCTAGTTACAATGAGCAGTTCTTC
CASSQGGASYNEQFF
>many|TRBJ1-2|TRBV7-5|.
.
CISVPERIGEVGKTYGYTF
>.|TRBJ1-2|TRBV6-1|.
TGTGCCAGCAGTGAAAACCGGGGCCGGGATGGCTGCACCTTC
CASSENRGRDGCTF
>many|TRBJ1-1|TRBV25-1|TRBD1
TGTGCCAGCAGTGAAACAGGGGAAGGGGACACTGAAGCTTTCTTT
CASSETGEGDTEAFF